This TCR beta chain was obtained from a study of T-cell reconstitution after alpha-beta-depleted transplantation in children (dated by TCRdb to about 2016). About the study as a whole: The study quantitatively tracked T-cell immune reconstitution after TCRalphabeta/CD19-depleted allogeneic hematopoietic cell transplantation in children using TCR repertoire profiling.

Ends trimmed: V by 3 bases, J by 5 bases; bases unmatched to a gene: 9. Reading the germline V gene (reference sequence) gives CDR1 WNHNN and CDR2 SYGVQD. Spanning cysteine to phenylalanine, the CDR3 consists of 15 amino acids. Of the read, only the CDR3 DNA is kept; its 45 bases are in frame from base 1. This clonotype came up many times. No cognate antigen has been identified for it. No clone much larger than this one lies a single base away; base qualities are absent. The library was generated by PCR. Sequencing instrument: Illumina HiSeq 2500. Molecular barcoding was employed in the preparation of TCR libraries, with unique molecular identifiers being used to normalize TCRbeta repertoire quantification. In-frame beta chains were kept once TCRdb had trimmed the public reads at Q25 with fastp and called clones with MiXCR. Each entry is one CDR3 protein sequence, shown with its most common DNA and genes. The sample table records over 200,000 distinct CDR3 sequences; approximately 9.5% of these occur just once. Of the sample, roughly 6.2% falls within the top ten clones.

The sequenced sample was PBMCs from the stem cell graft donor, obtained from the stem cell graft. The sequence derives from a human donor who donated a stem cell graft to a child with acute lymphoblastic leukemia. The rearranged chain carries TRBV10-1 and TRBJ2-7, with TRBD1 identical over 8 junction bases. CDR3 loop: CASSEGQGAFDEQYF. The DNA sequence follows: TGCGCCAGCAGTGAAGGGCAGGGGGCTTTCGACGAGCAGTACTTC.